The clone carrying this T cell receptor (beta chain) was seen a handful of times. What it binds is not known. The sample originates from a study of cytomegalovirus exposure and HLA in healthy donors. General study points: Later analysis demonstrated an association between a missense DCLRE1C variant and TCR beta V- and J-gene trimming. Most TCRs appeared rarely, but some public TCRs recurred in many donors. The study listed around 150 cytomegalovirus-associated TCR beta chains. A prior analysis recorded that most TCR beta V segments were productive about 87% or about 30% of the time.

CDR3 length: 13 amino acids. Germline V gene lookup returns CDR1 SGHVS and CDR2 FQNEAQ. Trimming took 5 bases from V and 6 from J, leaving 13 bases between them. A multiplex PCR was run with 60 Vbeta primers and 13 Jbeta primers. Assay: immunoSEQ multiplex PCR; the TCRdb copy retains only in-frame clones and omits some. The repertoire consists of 150,000 to 200,000 clones, with more than 70% occurring once and the leading ten covering roughly 7.8%. The rearrangement links TRBV7-8 to TRBJ1-2; weak D call: TRBD1 (5 bases). The specimen sequenced was PBMCs. This TCR derives from a woman in her 40s in good health and CMV-seropositive. The CDR3 DNA sequence: TGTGCCAGCAGCACCCGGGACTTCCATGGCTACACCTTC. It encodes CASSTRDFHGYTF.